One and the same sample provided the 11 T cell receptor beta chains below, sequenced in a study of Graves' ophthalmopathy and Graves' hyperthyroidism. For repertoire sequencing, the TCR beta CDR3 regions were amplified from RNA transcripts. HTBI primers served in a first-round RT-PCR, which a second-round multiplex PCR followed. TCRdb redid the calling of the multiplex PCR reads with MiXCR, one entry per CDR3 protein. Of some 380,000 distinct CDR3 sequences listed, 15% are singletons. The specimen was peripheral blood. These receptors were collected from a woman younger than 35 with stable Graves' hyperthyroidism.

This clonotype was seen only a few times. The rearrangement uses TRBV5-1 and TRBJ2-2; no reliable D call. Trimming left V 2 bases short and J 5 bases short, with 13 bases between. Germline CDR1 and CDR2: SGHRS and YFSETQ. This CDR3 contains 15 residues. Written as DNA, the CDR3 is TGCGCCAGCAGCTTCGTGTTGGTGGGGACCGGGGAGCTGTTTTTT. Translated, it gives CASSFVLVGTGELFF.

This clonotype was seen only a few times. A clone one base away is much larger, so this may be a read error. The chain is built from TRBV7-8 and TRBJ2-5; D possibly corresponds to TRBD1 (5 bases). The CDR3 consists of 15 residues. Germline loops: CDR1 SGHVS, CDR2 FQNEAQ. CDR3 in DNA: TGTGCCAGCAGCTACAAGGGGCGACCAATAGAGGCCCAGTACTTC. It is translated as CASSYKGRPIEAQYF. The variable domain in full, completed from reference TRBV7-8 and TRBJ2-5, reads GAGVSQSPRYKVAKRGQDVALRCDPISGHVSLFWYQQALGQGPEFLTYFQNEAQLDKSGLPSDRFFAERPEGSVSTLKIQRTQQEDSAVYLCASSYKGRPIEAQYFGPGTRLLVL.

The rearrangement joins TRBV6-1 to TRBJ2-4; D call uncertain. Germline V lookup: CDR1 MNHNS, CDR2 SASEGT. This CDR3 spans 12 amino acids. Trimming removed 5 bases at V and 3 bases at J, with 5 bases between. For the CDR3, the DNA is TGTGCCAGCAGTATCAGCAAAAACATTCAGTACTTC. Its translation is CASSISKNIQYF.

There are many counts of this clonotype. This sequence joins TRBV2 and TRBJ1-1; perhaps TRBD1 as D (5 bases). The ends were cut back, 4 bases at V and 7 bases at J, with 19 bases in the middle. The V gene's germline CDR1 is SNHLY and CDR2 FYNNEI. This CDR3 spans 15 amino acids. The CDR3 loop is CASSGGAGREIEAFF. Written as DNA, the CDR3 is TGTGCCAGCAGTGGTGGTGCAGGGAGGGAAATTGAAGCTTTCTTT. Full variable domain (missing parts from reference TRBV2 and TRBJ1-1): EPEVTQTPSHQVTQMGQEVILRCVPISNHLYFYWYRQILGQKVEFLVSFYNNEISEKSEIFDDQFSVERPDGSNFTLKIRSTKLEDSAMYFCASSGGAGREIEAFFGQGTRLTVV.

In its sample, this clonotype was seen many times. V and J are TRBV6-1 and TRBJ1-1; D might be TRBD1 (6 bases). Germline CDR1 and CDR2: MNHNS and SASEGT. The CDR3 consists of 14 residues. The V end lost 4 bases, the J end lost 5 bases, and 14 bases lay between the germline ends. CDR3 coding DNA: TGTGCCAGCAGTGTGGGGGCCCTGGGTACTGAAGCTTTCTTT. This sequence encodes CASSVGALGTEAFF.

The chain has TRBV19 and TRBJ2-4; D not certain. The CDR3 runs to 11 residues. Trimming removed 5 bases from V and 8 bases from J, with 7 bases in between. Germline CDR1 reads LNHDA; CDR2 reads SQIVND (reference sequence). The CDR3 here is CASSWTDIQYF. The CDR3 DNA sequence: TGTGCCAGTAGTTGGACGGACATTCAGTACTTC.

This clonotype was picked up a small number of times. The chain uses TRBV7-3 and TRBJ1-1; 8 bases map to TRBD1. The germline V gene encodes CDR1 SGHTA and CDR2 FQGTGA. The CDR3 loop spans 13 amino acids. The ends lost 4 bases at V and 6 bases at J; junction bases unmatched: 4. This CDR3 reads CASSSPDRAEAFF. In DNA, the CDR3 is TGTGCCAGCAGCTCCCCGGACAGGGCTGAAGCTTTCTTT. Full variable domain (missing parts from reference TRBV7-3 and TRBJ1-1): GAGVSQTPSNKVTEKGKYVELRCDPISGHTALYWYRQSLGQGPEFLIYFQGTGAADDSGLPNDRFFAVRPEGSVSTLKIQRTERGDSAVYLCASSSPDRAEAFFGQGTRLTVV.

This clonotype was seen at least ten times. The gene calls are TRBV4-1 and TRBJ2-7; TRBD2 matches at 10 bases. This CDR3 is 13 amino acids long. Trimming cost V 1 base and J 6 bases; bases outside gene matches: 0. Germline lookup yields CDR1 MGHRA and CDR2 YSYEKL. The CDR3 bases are TGCGCCAGCAGCCAAGGACTAGCGGGCGAGCAGTACTTC. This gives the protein CASSQGLAGEQYF.

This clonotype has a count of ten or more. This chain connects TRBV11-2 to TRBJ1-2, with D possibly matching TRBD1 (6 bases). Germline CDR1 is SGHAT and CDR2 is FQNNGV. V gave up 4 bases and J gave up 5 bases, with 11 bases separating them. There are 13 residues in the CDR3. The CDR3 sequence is CASSCRDTYGYTF. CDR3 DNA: TGTGCCAGCAGCTGCCGGGACACATATGGCTACACCTTC.

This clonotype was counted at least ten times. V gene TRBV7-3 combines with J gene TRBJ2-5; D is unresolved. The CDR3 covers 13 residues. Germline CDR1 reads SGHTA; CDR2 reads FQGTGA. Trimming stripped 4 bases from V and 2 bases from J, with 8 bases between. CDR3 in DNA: TGTGCCAGCAGCTCGACGACACAAGAGACCCAGTACTTC. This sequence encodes CASSSTTQETQYF.

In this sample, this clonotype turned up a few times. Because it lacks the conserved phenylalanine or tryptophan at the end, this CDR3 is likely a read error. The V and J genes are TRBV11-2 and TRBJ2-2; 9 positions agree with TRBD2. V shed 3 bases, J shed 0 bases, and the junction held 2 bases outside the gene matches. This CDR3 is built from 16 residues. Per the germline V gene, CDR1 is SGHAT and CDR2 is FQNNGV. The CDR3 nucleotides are TGTGCCAGCAGCTTCCGACTAGCGGCGAACACCGGGGAGCTGTTTTCT. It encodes CASSFRLAANTGELFS.